Below, one TCR beta chain is given with its context. V was shortened by 5 bases and J by 0 bases, with 5 bases between the two germline ends. The CDR3 spans 12 residues. Per germline, CDR1 SQVTM and CDR2 ANQGSEA. Time point in this sample: healthy volunteer bleed at 6 weeks. Total RNA was extracted from unfractionated whole blood. The data belong to a study of human T cells and chemical hapten exposure. Study-level background: Small pooled library volume differences chiefly drove per-sample TCR yield variation.

Separate cDNA molecules received unique molecular identifiers, which the library attached to them. In the source study's methods: Samples ranged from about 23,224 to 690,600 TCRs, with a median of around 100,000. TCRdb re-called the RACE reads through MiXCR, storing one row per CDR3 protein. In this record, the V and J calls reflect TCRdb's handling and not the investigators' own analysis. Seen here are tens of thousands of distinct CDR3 sequences, about 5.5% observed once, and the top ten hold about 13%. The receptor was derived from a human donor in good health. Some clones in this sample may be carry-over from other donors' samples. Sequencing used whole blood. J is TRBJ1-3 and V is TRBV29-1; D gene uncertain. The CDR3 spells CSVLSSGNTIYF. CDR3 DNA sequence: TGCAGCGTTCTGAGCTCTGGAAACACCATATATTTT.